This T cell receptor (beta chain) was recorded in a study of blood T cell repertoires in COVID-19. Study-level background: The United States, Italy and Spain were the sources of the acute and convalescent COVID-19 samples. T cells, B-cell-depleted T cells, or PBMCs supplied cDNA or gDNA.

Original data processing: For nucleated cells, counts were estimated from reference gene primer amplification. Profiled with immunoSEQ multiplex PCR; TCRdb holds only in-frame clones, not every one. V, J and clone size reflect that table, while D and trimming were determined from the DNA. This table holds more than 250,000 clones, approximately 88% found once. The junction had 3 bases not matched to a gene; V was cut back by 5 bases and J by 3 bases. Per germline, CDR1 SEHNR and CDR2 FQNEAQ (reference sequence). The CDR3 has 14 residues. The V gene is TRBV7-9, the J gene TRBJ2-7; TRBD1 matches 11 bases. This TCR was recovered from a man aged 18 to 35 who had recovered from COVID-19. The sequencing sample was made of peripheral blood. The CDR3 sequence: CASSPGQGVYEQYF. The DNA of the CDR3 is TGTGCCAGCAGCCCGGGACAGGGGGTCTACGAGCAGTACTTC.